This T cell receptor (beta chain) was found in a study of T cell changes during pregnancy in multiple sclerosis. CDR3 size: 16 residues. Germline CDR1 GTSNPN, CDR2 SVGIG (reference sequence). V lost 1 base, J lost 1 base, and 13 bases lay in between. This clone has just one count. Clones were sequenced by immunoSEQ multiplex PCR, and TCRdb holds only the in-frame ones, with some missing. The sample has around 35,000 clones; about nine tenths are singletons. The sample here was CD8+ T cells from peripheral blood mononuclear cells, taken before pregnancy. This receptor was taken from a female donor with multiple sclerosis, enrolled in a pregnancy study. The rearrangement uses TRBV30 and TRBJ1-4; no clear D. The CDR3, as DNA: TGTGCCTGGAGTGGAGGCGACCCAAGAACTAATGAAAAACTGTTTTTT. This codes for CAWSGGDPRTNEKLFF.